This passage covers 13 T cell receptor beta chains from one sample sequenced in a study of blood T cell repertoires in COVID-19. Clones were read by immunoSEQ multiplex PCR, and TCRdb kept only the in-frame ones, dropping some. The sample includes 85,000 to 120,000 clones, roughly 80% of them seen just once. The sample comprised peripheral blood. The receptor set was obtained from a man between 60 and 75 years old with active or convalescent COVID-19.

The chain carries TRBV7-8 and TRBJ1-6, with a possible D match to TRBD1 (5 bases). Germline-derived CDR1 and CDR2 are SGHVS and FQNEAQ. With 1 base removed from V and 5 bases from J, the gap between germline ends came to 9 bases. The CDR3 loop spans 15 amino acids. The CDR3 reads CASSLVGRDNSPLHF. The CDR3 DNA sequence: TGTGCCAGCAGCTTAGTAGGCAGGGATAATTCACCCCTCCACTTT.

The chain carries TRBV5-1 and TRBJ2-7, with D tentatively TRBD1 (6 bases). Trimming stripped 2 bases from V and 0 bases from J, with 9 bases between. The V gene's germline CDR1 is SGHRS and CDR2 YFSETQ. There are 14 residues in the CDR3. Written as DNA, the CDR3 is TGCGCCAGCAGCTTACAGGGCCCCTCCTACGAGCAGTACGTC. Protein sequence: CASSLQGPSYEQYV.

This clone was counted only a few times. CDR3 nucleotide sequence: TGTGCCAGCAGCTTGGGACAGGGTGGGCATAATTCACCCCTCCACTTT. Protein product: CASSLGQGGHNSPLHF. V is TRBV7-9 and J is TRBJ1-6; 9 bases match TRBD1. Germline V gene data show CDR1 as SEHNR and CDR2 as FQNEAQ (reference sequence). Trimming took 3 bases from V and 5 from J; bases not matched to a gene: 5. This CDR3 region has 16 residues. The variable domain in full, completed from reference TRBV7-9 and TRBJ1-6, reads DTGVSQNPRHKITKRGQNVTFRCDPISEHNRLYWYRQTLGQGPEFLTYFQNEAQLEKSRLLSDRFSAERPKGSFSTLEIQRTEQGDSAMYLCASSLGQGGHNSPLHFGNGTRLTVT.

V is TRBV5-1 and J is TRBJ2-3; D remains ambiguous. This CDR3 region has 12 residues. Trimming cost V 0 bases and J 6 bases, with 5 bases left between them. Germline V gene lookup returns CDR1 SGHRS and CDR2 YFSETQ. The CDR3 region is CASSLAFDTQYF. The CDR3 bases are TGCGCCAGCAGCTTGGCCTTTGATACGCAGTATTTT.

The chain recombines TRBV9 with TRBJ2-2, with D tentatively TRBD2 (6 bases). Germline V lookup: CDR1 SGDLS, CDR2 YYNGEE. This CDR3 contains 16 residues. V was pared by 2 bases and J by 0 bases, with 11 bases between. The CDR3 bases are TGTGCCAGCAGCGTCACCGGGACTCCGAACACCGGGGAGCTGTTTTTT. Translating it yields CASSVTGTPNTGELFF.

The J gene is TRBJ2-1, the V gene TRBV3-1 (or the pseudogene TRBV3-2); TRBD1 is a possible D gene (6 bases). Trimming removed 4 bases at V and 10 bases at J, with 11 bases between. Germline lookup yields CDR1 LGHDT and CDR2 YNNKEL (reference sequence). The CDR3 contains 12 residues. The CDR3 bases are TGTGCCAGCAGCCCCCAGGGGAACGAGCAGTTCTTC. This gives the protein CASSPQGNEQFF.

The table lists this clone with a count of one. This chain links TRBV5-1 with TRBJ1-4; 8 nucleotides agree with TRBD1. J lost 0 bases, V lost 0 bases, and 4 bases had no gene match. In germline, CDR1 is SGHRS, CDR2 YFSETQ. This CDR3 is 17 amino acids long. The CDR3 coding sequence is TGCGCCAGCAGCTTGGGGCAGGGGGCGGCAACTAATGAAAAACTGTTTTTT. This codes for CASSLGQGAATNEKLFF.

The CDR3 protein is CASSPGQGRGTEAFF. As DNA, the CDR3 is TGTGCCAGCTCGCCTGGACAGGGACGAGGGACTGAAGCTTTCTTT. The genes are TRBV18 and TRBJ1-1; TRBD1 agrees at 8 bases. V shed 6 bases, J shed 5 bases, and the junction held 11 bases outside the gene matches. Germline V lookup: CDR1 KGHSH, CDR2 LQKENI. CDR3 length equals 15 residues.

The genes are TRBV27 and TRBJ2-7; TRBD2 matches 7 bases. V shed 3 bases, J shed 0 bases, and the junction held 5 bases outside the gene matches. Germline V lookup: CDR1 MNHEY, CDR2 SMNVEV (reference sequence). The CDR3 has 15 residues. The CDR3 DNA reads TGTGCCAGCAGTTTGGGGAGGGGCCCCTCCTACGAGCAGTACTTC. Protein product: CASSLGRGPSYEQYF.

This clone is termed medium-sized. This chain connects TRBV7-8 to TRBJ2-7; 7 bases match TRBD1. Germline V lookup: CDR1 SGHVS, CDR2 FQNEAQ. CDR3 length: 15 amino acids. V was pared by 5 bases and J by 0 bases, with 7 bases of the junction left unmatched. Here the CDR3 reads CASSRDRVGSYEQYF. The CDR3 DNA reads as TGTGCCAGCAGCCGAGACAGGGTTGGCTCCTACGAGCAGTACTTC.

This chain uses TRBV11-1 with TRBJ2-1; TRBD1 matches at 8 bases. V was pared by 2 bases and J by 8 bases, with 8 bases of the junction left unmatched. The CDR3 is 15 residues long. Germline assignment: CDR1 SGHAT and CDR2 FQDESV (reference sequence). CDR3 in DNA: TGTGCCAGCAGCTTATCCGGACAGGGAAGTGATGAGCAGTTCTTC. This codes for CASSLSGQGSDEQFF. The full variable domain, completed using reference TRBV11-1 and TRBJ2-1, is EAEVAQSPRYKITEKSQAVAFWCDPISGHATLYWYRQILGQGPELLVQFQDESVVDDSQLPKDRFSAERLKGVDSTLKIQPAELGDSAMYLCASSLSGQGSDEQFFGPGTRLTVL.

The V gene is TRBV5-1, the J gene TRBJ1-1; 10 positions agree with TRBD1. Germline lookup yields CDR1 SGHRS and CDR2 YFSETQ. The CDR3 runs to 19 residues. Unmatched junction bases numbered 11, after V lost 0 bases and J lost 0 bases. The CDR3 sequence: CASSLARTGGFLLNTEAFF. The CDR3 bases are TGCGCCAGCAGCTTGGCTCGGACAGGGGGATTCTTATTGAACACTGAAGCTTTCTTT.

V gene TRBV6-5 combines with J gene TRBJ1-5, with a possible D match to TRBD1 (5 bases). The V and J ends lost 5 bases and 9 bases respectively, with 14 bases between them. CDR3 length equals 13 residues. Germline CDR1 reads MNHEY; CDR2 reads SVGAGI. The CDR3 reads CASSPRVLGPQHF. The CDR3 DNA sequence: TGTGCCAGCAGTCCCAGGGTGCTGGGGCCCCAGCATTTT.